The next 20 T cell receptor beta chains were all read from a single sample in a study of identical twins (dated by TCRdb to between 2015 and 2016). Libraries were prepared through 5' RACE. Sequencing was performed on an Illumina HiSeq 2000. TCRdb's own reprocessing of the public reads used fastp at Q25 and MiXCR and kept productive beta chains. Rows with a matching CDR3 protein are joined into one entry that keeps the most common DNA and genes. The sample table lists hundreds of thousands of distinct CDR3 sequences, about 20% of them with a count of one. Jointly, the top ten make up around 4.4% of the sample. The sample was also reused in another study, on T cells expressing NK-cell markers.

The specimen was PBMCs. All receptors come from a woman aged 18-29 years in good health.

The chain joins TRBV5-1 to TRBJ2-7; 8 nucleotides agree with TRBD1. V lost 2 bases and J lost 7; bases outside the gene matches: 8. The length of the CDR3 is 14 residues. The germline CDR1 and CDR2 sequences are SGHRS and YFSETQ. This CDR3 reads CASSFGTGYPEQYF. The CDR3 DNA sequence: TGCGCCAGCAGCTTCGGGACAGGCTACCCAGAGCAGTACTTC. The full variable domain, rest sourced from reference TRBV5-1 and TRBJ2-7, is KAGVTQTPRYLIKTRGQQVTLSCSPISGHRSVSWYQQTPGQGLQFLFEYFSETQRNKGNFPGRFSGRQFSNSRSEMNVSTLELGDSALYLCASSFGTGYPEQYFGPGTRLTVT.

This clonotype was detected a few times. This sequence joins TRBV5-1 and TRBJ2-7, with 9 bases identical to TRBD1. This CDR3 comprises 19 residues. Germline V gives CDR1 SGHRS, CDR2 YFSETQ. The V and J ends lost 0 bases and 1 base, in that order; junction bases with no gene match: 14. CDR3 protein: CASSLAQGPGTGYSYEQYF. In DNA, the CDR3 is TGCGCCAGCAGCTTGGCCCAGGGTCCGGGGACAGGGTATTCCTACGAGCAGTACTTC.

This clonotype has at least ten counts. CDR3 region: CASSPEGNEQFF. CDR3 nucleotides: TGTGCCAGCAGCCCCGAGGGTAATGAGCAGTTCTTC. The V and J genes are TRBV7-9 and TRBJ2-1; perhaps TRBD2 as D (5 bases). Germline V gene data show CDR1 as SEHNR and CDR2 as FQNEAQ (reference sequence). The CDR3 extends over 12 amino acids. V was cut by 5 bases and J by 7 bases, with 9 bases left in between.

This clonotype was detected only a few times. The chain carries TRBV2 and TRBJ2-7, with D possibly being TRBD1 (6 bases). This CDR3 contains 14 residues. V lost 5 bases and J lost 6, with 17 bases in between. Germline CDR1 reads SNHLY; CDR2 reads FYNNEI. Written as DNA, the CDR3 is TGTGCCAGCAGTCAGAACAGGGTAGGGCGCGAGCAGTACTTC. Translation gives CASSQNRVGREQYF. The entire variable domain, with the rest obtained from reference TRBV2 and TRBJ2-7, is as follows: EPEVTQTPSHQVTQMGQEVILRCVPISNHLYFYWYRQILGQKVEFLVSFYNNEISEKSEIFDDQFSVERPDGSNFTLKIRSTKLEDSAMYFCASSQNRVGREQYFGPGTRLTVT.

This clonotype has more than one count but fewer than ten. The chain has TRBV7-2 and TRBJ2-5, with a possible D match to TRBD1 (6 bases). Trimming removed 5 bases at V and 2 bases at J, with 18 bases between. Germline V gene data show CDR1 as SGHTA and CDR2 as FQGNSA. The CDR3 loop spans 16 amino acids. CDR3 amino acids: CASSPPDARGQETQYF. The CDR3 DNA reads as TGTGCCAGCAGCCCACCTGATGCTAGGGGGCAAGAGACCCAGTACTTC.

This clonotype has more than one count but fewer than ten. The rearrangement joins TRBV3-1 to TRBJ2-7, with 7 nucleotides matching TRBD2. This CDR3 contains 13 residues. V lost 6 bases and J lost 5; bases outside the gene matches: 7. Per germline, CDR1 LGHDT and CDR2 YNNKEL (reference sequence). The chain's CDR3 is CASSYGGRDEQYF. The CDR3, as DNA: TGTGCCAGCAGTTACGGGGGGAGGGACGAGCAGTACTTC.

As regards this clonotype: With a much larger clone just one base away, this may be a read error. CDR3 in amino acids: CASSYMNEQFF. The CDR3 DNA reads TGTGCCAGCAGTTACATGAATGAGCAGTTCTTC. This chain connects TRBV6-5 to TRBJ2-1, with D uncertain. Trimming took off 2 bases at V and 7 bases at J, with 3 bases between the two ends. There are 11 residues in the CDR3. Germline loops: CDR1 MNHEY, CDR2 SVGAGI.

This clonotype was seen many times. V gene TRBV12-3 or TRBV12-4 combines with J gene TRBJ1-3; no definite D call. V lost 4 bases and J 0 bases, leaving 4 bases between the germline ends. The CDR3 spans 13 residues. The CDR3, as DNA: TGTGCCAGCAGTTCCCTCTCTGGAAACACCATATATTTT. It encodes CASSSLSGNTIYF.

This clonotype was picked up many times. The V gene is TRBV12-3 or TRBV12-4, the J gene TRBJ1-1, with D unclear. The CDR3 loop spans 15 amino acids. V was clipped by 3 bases and J by 1 base, with 12 bases between them. The CDR3 nucleotides read TGTGCCAGCAGTTTGGCCGGGAGCCGGAACACTGAAGCTTTCTTT. Its translation is CASSLAGSRNTEAFF.

V usage is TRBV13 and J usage is TRBJ2-1, with D possibly TRBD2 on 6 matching bases. This CDR3 region has 17 residues. V gave up 3 bases and J gave up 6 bases, with 21 bases separating them. CDR1 and CDR2 from the germline V gene are PRHDT and FYEKMQ (reference sequence). CDR3 residues: CASSFKYRDGLSNEQFF. In DNA, the CDR3 is TGTGCCAGCAGCTTCAAGTACCGGGACGGACTATCCAATGAGCAGTTCTTC.

This clonotype was observed a few times. This rearrangement joins TRBV6-5 to TRBJ2-1; 8 bases map to TRBD2. V lost 3 bases to trimming and J lost 8 bases; unmatched junction nucleotides: 12. Germline CDR1 reads MNHEY; CDR2 reads SVGAGI. This CDR3 comprises 16 residues. The DNA of the CDR3 is TGTGCCAGCAGTTATGGCGGCGGGGGGCTTGGTGATGAGCAGTTCTTC. Protein: CASSYGGGGLGDEQFF.

The V and J genes are TRBV11-2 and TRBJ2-3; D is unresolved. The CDR3 extends over 12 amino acids. Germline loops: CDR1 SGHAT, CDR2 FQNNGV. The V and J ends lost 8 bases and 5 bases respectively, with 11 bases between them. The CDR3 coding sequence is TGTGCCAGCGCCCCTATGGGAGATACGCAGTATTTT. Encoded protein: CASAPMGDTQYF.

This clonotype was counted only a few times. The chain joins TRBV5-1 to TRBJ2-6; the D is unclear. Trimming cost V 2 bases and J 0 bases, with 9 bases left between them. There are 16 residues in the CDR3. Germline CDR1 reads SGHRS; CDR2 reads YFSETQ. DNA of the CDR3: TGCGCCAGCAGCTTTGACGGTTACTCTGGGGCCAACGTCCTGACTTTC. Its protein product is CASSFDGYSGANVLTF.

This clonotype has a count of ten or more. The V and J genes are TRBV5-1 and TRBJ2-4; D is unclear. CDR3 length: 14 residues. Between the trimmed V and J ends, which lost 0 bases and 5 bases, there was a span of 9 bases. The germline CDR1 and CDR2 sequences are SGHRS and YFSETQ. Written as DNA, the CDR3 is TGCGCCAGCAGCTTGGGGATGGTCGAAAACATTCAGTACTTC. Its protein is CASSLGMVENIQYF.

This chain uses TRBV29-1 with TRBJ1-1; D possibly corresponds to TRBD1 (6 bases). CDR3 size: 8 residues. Trimming removed 6 bases at V and 11 bases at J, with 7 bases between. Germline CDR1 and CDR2: SQVTM and ANQGSEA. Here the CDR3 reads CSVRGAFF. CDR3 nucleotide sequence: TGCAGCGTAAGGGGGGCTTTCTTT.

This clonotype showed up many times. The V gene is TRBV20-1, the J gene TRBJ1-4; D perhaps matches TRBD1 (5 bases). V was pared by 6 bases and J by 5 bases, with 13 bases between. The germline V gene has CDR1 DFQATT and CDR2 SNEGSKA (reference sequence). This CDR3 is built from 13 residues. The CDR3 nucleotides read TGCAGTGCCCGGACGGGACGAAATGAAAAACTGTTTTTT. Its protein product is CSARTGRNEKLFF.

The chain links TRBV9 to TRBJ2-7; D is ambiguous. Germline-derived CDR1 and CDR2 are SGDLS and YYNGEE. The CDR3 covers 13 residues. Trimming removed 0 bases at V and 0 bases at J, with 4 bases between. The CDR3: CASSVDHSYEQYF. CDR3 nucleotide sequence: TGTGCCAGCAGCGTAGACCACTCCTACGAGCAGTACTTC.

There are a few counts of this clonotype. The rearrangement joins TRBV6-5 to TRBJ1-2; 7 bases align to TRBD1. Germline lookup yields CDR1 MNHEY and CDR2 SVGAGI. The CDR3 sequence is 16 residues long. V dropped 0 bases and J dropped 3; count of bases not matched to a gene: 7. CDR3 coding DNA: TGTGCCAGCAGTTACTCGAAATGGACAGGCCACTATGGCTACACCTTC. Protein: CASSYSKWTGHYGYTF.

This chain uses TRBV20-1 with TRBJ2-7, with D possibly TRBD1 on 6 matching bases. The CDR3 is made up of 12 amino acids. Germline-derived CDR1 and CDR2 are DFQATT and SNEGSKA (reference sequence). This CDR3 is CSARDLGRQGPV. CDR3 nucleotides: TGCAGTGCTAGAGATTTGGGCCGGCAGGGGCCGGTC.

The chain joins TRBV12-3 or TRBV12-4 to TRBJ2-4, with D perhaps matching TRBD2 (5 bases). V lost 6 bases and J lost 3, with 12 bases in between. This CDR3 comprises 14 residues. CDR3: CASSLPRVKNIQYF. Here the CDR3 DNA reads TGTGCCAGCAGCCTCCCGAGGGTCAAAAACATTCAGTACTTC.